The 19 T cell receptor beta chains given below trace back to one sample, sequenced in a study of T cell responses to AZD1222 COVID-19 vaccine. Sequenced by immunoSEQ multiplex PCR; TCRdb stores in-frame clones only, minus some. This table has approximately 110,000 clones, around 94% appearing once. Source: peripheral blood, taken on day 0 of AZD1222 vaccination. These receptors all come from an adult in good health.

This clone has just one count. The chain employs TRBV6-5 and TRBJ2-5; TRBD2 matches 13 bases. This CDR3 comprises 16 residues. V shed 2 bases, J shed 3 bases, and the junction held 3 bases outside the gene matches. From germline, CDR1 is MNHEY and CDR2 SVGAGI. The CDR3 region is CASSYTSGRAEETQYF. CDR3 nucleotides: TGTGCCAGCAGTTACACTAGCGGGAGGGCCGAAGAGACCCAGTACTTC.

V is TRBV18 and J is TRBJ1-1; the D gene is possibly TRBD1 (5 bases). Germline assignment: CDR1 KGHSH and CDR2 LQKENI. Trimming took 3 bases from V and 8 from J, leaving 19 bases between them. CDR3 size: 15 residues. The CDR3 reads CASSPRSGASREAFF. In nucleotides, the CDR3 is TGTGCCAGCTCACCCCGAAGTGGGGCTTCTCGCGAAGCTTTCTTT.

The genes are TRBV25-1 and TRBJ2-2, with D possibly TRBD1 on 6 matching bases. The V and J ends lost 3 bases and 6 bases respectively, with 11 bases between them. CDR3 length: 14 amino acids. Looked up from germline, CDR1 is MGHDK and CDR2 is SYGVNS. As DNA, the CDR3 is TGTGCCAGCAGTGATCCGGGACATCCCGGGGAGCTGTTTTTT. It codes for CASSDPGHPGELFF.

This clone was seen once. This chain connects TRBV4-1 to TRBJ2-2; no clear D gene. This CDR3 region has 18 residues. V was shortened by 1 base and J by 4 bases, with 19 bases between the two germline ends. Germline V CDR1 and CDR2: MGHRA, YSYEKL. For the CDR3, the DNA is TGCGCCAGCAGCCAAGGCCTACCGAAGGGTAAACGCACCGGGGAGCTGTTTTTT. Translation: CASSQGLPKGKRTGELFF.

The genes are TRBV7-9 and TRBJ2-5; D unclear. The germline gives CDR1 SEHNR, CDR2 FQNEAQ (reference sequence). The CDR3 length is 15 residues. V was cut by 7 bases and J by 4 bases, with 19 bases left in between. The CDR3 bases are TGTGCCAGCATCTTCCTTGGCCCTAAGGGAGAGACCCAGTACTTC. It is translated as CASIFLGPKGETQYF.

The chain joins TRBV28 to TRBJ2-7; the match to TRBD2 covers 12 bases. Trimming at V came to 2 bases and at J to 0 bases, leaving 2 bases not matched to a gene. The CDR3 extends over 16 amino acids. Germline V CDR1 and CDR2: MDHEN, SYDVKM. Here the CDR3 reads CASSLGLAGSSYEQYF. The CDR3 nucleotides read TGTGCCAGCAGTTTAGGACTAGCGGGAAGCTCCTACGAGCAGTACTTC.

This chain's CDR3 is CASSLTVETGAFF. CDR3 nucleotides: TGTGCCAGCAGCTTAACTGTGGAGACTGGGGCTTTCTTT. This rearrangement joins TRBV7-3 to TRBJ1-1; D unresolved. This CDR3 is built from 13 residues. Germline V lookup: CDR1 SGHTA, CDR2 FQGTGA. The ends were cut back, 0 bases at V and 11 bases at J, with 13 bases in the middle.

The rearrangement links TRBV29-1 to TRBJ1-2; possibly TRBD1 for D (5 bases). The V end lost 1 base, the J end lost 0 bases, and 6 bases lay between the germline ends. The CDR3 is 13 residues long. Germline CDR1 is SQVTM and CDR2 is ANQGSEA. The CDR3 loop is CSVEGTSNYGYTF. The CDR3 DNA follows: TGCAGCGTTGAAGGGACATCTAACTATGGCTACACCTTC.

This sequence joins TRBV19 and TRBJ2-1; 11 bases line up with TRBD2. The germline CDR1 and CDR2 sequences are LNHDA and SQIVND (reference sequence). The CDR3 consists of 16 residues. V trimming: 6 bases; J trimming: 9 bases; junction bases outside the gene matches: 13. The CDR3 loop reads CASRPTSGKYYGEQFF. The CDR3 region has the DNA TGTGCCAGTAGGCCGACTAGCGGGAAATATTATGGTGAGCAGTTCTTC.

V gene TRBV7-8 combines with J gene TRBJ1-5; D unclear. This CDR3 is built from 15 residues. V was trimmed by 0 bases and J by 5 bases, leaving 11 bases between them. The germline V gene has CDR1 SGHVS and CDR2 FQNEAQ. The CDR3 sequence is CASSLAVGKDQPQHF. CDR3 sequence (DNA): TGTGCCAGCAGCTTAGCGGTGGGGAAGGATCAGCCCCAGCATTTT.

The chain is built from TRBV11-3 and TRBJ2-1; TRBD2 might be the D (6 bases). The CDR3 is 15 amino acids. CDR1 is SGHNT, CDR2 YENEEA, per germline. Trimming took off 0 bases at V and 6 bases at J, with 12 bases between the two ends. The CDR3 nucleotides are TGTGCCAGCAGCTTAGATAGAACTAGCTCCAATGAGCAGTTCTTC. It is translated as CASSLDRTSSNEQFF.

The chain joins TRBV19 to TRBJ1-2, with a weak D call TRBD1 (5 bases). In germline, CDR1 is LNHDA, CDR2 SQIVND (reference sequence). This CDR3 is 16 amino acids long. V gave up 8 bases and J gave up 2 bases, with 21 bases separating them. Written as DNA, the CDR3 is TGTGCCAGTCACCCCCGGGGGAGGGGTAAGAACTATGGCTACACCTTC. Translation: CASHPRGRGKNYGYTF.

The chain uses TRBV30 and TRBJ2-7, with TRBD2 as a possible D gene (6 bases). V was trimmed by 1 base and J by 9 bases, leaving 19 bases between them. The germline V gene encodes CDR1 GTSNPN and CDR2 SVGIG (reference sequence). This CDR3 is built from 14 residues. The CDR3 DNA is TGTGCCTGGAGTGAAACGGTCTGGGGGGAACGGCAGTACTTC. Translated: CAWSETVWGERQYF.

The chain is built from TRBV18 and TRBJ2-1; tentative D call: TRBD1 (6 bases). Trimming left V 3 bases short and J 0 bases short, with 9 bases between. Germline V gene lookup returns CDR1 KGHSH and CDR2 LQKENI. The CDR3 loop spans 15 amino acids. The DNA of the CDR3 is TGTGCCAGCTCACCTTGGGACAACTCCTACAATGAGCAGTTCTTC. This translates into CASSPWDNSYNEQFF.

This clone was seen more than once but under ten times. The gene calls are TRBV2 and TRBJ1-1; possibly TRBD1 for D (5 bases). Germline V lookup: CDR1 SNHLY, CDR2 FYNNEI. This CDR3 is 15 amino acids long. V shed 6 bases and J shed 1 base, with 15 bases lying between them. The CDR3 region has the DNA TGTGCCAGCAGATTACGGGACGGATCGAACACTGAAGCTTTCTTT. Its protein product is CASRLRDGSNTEAFF.

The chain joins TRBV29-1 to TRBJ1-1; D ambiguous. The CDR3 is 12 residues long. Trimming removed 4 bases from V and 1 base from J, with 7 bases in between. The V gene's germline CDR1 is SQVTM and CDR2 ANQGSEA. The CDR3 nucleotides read TGCAGCGTTGTTGGAGAGAACACTGAAGCTTTCTTT. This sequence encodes CSVVGENTEAFF.

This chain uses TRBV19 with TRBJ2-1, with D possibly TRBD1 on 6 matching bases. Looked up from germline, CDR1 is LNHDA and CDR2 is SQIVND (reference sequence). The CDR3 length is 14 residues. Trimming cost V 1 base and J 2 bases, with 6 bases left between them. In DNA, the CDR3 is TGTGCCAGTAGTATAGGGGGGCCCTACAATGAGCAGTTCTTC. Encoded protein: CASSIGGPYNEQFF.

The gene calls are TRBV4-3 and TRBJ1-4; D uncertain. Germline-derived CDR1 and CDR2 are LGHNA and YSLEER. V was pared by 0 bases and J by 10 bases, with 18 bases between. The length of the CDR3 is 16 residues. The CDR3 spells CASSQDSWGGEGKLFF. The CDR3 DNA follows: TGCGCCAGCAGCCAAGACTCCTGGGGAGGAGAAGGAAAACTGTTTTTT.

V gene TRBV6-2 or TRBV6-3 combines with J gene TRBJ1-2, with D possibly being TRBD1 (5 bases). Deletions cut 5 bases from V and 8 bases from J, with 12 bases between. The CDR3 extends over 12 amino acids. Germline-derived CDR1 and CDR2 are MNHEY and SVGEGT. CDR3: CASSHGGGGYTF. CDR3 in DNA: TGTGCCAGCAGTCATGGGGGTGGCGGCTACACCTTC.